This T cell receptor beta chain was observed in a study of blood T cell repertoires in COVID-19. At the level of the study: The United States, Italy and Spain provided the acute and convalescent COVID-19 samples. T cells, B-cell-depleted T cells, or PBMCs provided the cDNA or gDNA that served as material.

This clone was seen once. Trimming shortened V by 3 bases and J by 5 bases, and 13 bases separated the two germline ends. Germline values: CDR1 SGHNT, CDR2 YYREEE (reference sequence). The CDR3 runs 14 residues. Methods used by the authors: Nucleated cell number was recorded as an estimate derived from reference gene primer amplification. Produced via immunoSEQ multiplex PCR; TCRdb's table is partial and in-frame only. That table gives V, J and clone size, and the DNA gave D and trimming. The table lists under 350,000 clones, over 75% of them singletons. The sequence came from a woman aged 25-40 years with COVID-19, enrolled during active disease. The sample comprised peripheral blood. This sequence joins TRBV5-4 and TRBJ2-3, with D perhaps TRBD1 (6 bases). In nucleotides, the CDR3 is TGTGCCAGCAGCTACGGACAGTTTGGAGATACGCAGTATTTT. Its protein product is CASSYGQFGDTQYF.